Following are 12 T cell receptor beta chains from one sample sequenced in a study of PD-L1 blockade in urothelial cancer. The data were produced by immunoSEQ multiplex PCR, yet TCRdb's version contains in-frame clones alone and is incomplete. The data hold tens of thousands of clones, with 84% observed a single time. The specimen comprised PBMCs, sampled around atezolizumab (anti-PD-L1) treatment. These receptors were obtained from a man aged 70-80 years with urothelial cancer.

This chain links TRBV7-9 with TRBJ2-7, with 7 bases aligning to TRBD2. V gave up 3 bases and J gave up 2 bases; unmatched junction bases: 4. Germline CDR1 reads SEHNR; CDR2 reads FQNEAQ (reference sequence). CDR3 length: 14 amino acids. In DNA, the CDR3 is TGTGCCAGCAGCTTCCACGGGACTACCTACGAGCAGTACTTC. This codes for CASSFHGTTYEQYF. Using reference TRBV7-9 and TRBJ2-7 for the parts outside the CDR3, the full variable domain is DTGVSQNPRHKITKRGQNVTFRCDPISEHNRLYWYRQTLGQGPEFLTYFQNEAQLEKSRLLSDRFSAERPKGSFSTLEIQRTEQGDSAMYLCASSFHGTTYEQYFGPGTRLTVT.

The chain links TRBV28 to TRBJ1-5; tentatively, D is TRBD1 (5 bases). The CDR3 contains 15 residues. Germline loops: CDR1 MDHEN, CDR2 SYDVKM. Trimming removed 3 bases from V and 0 bases from J, with 9 bases in between. The CDR3 DNA is TGTGCCAGCAGTTTCGGACAAGTTAGCAATCAGCCCCAGCATTTT. It encodes CASSFGQVSNQPQHF.

The V call is TRBV18, the J call TRBJ1-1, with TRBD1 identical over 9 bases. V shed 5 bases and J 1 base; nucleotides not matched to a gene: 8. Per the germline V gene, CDR1 is KGHSH and CDR2 is LQKENI. The CDR3 runs to 16 residues. The CDR3 sequence: CASSTGPDRGNTEAFF. The CDR3 region has the DNA TGTGCCAGCTCAACGGGCCCGGACAGGGGGAACACTGAAGCTTTCTTT.

The chain employs TRBV27 and TRBJ2-6; maybe TRBD2 (6 bases). Germline CDR1 and CDR2: MNHEY and SMNVEV (reference sequence). Trimming took 3 bases from V and 2 from J, leaving 8 bases between them. The length of the CDR3 is 15 residues. As DNA, the CDR3 is TGTGCCAGCAGTTTCGCGGGGCCTGGGGCCAACGTCCTGACTTTC. Translation: CASSFAGPGANVLTF. The variable domain in full, with the rest retrieved from reference TRBV27 and TRBJ2-6, is EAQVTQNPRYLITVTGKKLTVTCSQNMNHEYMSWYRQDPGLGLRQIYYSMNVEVTDKGDVPEGYKVSRKEKRNFPLILESPSPNQTSLYFCASSFAGPGANVLTFGAGSRLTVL.

Only one count was recorded for this clone. The rearrangement joins TRBV7-2 to TRBJ1-1; 9 nucleotides align to TRBD1. Per germline, CDR1 SGHTA and CDR2 FQGNSA. The CDR3 has 13 residues. The V gene end was trimmed by 1 base and the J gene end by 9 bases; junction bases not matched to a gene: 3. CDR3: CASSLEGQGQAFF. CDR3 sequence (DNA): TGTGCCAGCAGCTTAGAGGGACAGGGTCAAGCTTTCTTT. Combining the CDR3 with reference TRBV7-2 and TRBJ1-1 gives the whole variable domain GAGVSQSPSNKVTEKGKDVELRCDPISGHTALYWYRQSLGQGLEFLIYFQGNSAPDKSGLPSDRFSAERTGGSVSTLTIQRTQQEDSAVYLCASSLEGQGQAFFGQGTRLTVV.

The chain couples TRBV2 to TRBJ2-2; 8 bases agree with TRBD1. In germline, CDR1 is SNHLY, CDR2 FYNNEI. V was pared by 6 bases and J by 0 bases, with 0 bases of the junction left unmatched. The CDR3 runs to 14 residues. Written as DNA, the CDR3 is TGTGCCAGCAGGGACAGGGCGAACACCGGGGAGCTGTTTTTT. It codes for CASRDRANTGELFF.

The table lists this clone with a count of one. This sequence joins TRBV2 and TRBJ2-5; D gene uncertain. V was clipped by 3 bases and J by 7 bases, with 15 bases between them. The CDR3 length is 14 residues. CDR1 SNHLY and CDR2 FYNNEI come from the germline V gene. The CDR3 sequence is CASSEAQALGTQYF. Here the CDR3 DNA reads TGTGCCAGCAGTGAGGCTCAGGCCCTTGGGACCCAGTACTTC.

The chain combines TRBV30 with TRBJ2-1; D unresolved. The CDR3 is made up of 14 amino acids. Germline loops: CDR1 GTSNPN, CDR2 SVGIG (reference sequence). V was trimmed by 0 bases and J by 8 bases, leaving 14 bases between them. The CDR3: CAWSVRGGIDEQFF. The CDR3 nucleotides are TGTGCCTGGAGTGTACGCGGTGGCATCGATGAGCAGTTCTTC.

The genes are TRBV5-1 and TRBJ1-5; D gene uncertain. This CDR3 is built from 15 residues. Germline CDR1 is SGHRS and CDR2 is YFSETQ. Trimming took 1 base from V and 4 from J, leaving 12 bases between them. The CDR3 spells CASSLMAGVNQPQHF. CDR3 coding DNA: TGCGCCAGCAGCTTGATGGCAGGTGTGAATCAGCCCCAGCATTTT.

The V call is TRBV5-1, the J call TRBJ2-3; TRBD2 matches 7 bases. Germline CDR1 and CDR2: SGHRS and YFSETQ. V trimming: 0 bases; J trimming: 4 bases; junction bases outside the gene matches: 8. The CDR3 spans 16 residues. In DNA form, the CDR3 reads TGCGCCAGCAGCTTGGGAGGACTAGAAGCCGCAGATACGCAGTATTTT. Protein sequence: CASSLGGLEAADTQYF.

The V and J genes are TRBV9 and TRBJ2-3; 10 nucleotides agree with TRBD2. This CDR3 has 14 residues. Unmatched junction bases numbered 11, after V lost 4 bases and J lost 12 bases. Germline CDR1 SGDLS, CDR2 YYNGEE. For the CDR3, the DNA is TGTGCCAGCAGCCCCTCTCGGACTAGCGGCTTACAGTATTTT. It specifies CASSPSRTSGLQYF.

The chain employs TRBV5-1 and TRBJ2-7; TRBD1 aligns across 10 bases. V shed 3 bases and J 2 bases; nucleotides not matched to a gene: 8. Germline CDR1 is SGHRS and CDR2 is YFSETQ. The CDR3 runs to 16 residues. DNA for the CDR3: TGCGCCAGCAGCTGGGCCTCCGGGACAGGGGCCTACGAGCAGTACTTC. Translated: CASSWASGTGAYEQYF.